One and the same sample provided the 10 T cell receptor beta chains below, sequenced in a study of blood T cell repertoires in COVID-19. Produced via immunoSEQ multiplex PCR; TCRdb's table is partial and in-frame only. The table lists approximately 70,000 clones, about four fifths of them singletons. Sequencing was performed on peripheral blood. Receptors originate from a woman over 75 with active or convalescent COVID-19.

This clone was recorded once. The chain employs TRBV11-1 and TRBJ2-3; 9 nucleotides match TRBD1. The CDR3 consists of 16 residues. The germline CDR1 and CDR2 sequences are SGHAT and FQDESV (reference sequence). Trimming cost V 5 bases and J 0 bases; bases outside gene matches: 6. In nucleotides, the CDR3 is TGTGCCAGCAGCACACGGACAGGGGCTAGCACAGATACGCAGTATTTT. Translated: CASSTRTGASTDTQYF.

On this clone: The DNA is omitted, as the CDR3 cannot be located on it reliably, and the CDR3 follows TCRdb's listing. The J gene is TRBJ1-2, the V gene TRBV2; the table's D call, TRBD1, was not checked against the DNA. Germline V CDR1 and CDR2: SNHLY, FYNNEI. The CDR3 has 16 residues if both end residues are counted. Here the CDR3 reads CASSVLWTTTNYGYTF.

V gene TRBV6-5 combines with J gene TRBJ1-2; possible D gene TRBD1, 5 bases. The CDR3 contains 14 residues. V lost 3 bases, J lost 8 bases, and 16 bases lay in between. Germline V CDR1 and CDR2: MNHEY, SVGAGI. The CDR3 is CASSYSPGRGGYTF. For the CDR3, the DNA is TGTGCCAGCAGTTATTCCCCAGGGCGGGGAGGCTACACCTTC.

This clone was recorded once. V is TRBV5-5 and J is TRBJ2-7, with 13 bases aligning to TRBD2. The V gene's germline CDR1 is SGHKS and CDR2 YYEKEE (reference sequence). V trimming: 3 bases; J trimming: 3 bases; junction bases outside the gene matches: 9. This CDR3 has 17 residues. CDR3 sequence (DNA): TGTGCCAGCAGCTACAGACTAGCGGGAGGCCCCTTCTACGAGCAGTACTTC. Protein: CASSYRLAGGPFYEQYF.

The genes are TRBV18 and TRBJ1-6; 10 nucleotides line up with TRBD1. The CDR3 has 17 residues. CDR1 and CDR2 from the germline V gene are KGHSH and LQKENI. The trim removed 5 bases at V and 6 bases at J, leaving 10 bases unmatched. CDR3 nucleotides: TGTGCCAGCTCATCAACCGGGACAGGGGCCCTTAATTCACCCCTCCACTTT. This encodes CASSSTGTGALNSPLHF.

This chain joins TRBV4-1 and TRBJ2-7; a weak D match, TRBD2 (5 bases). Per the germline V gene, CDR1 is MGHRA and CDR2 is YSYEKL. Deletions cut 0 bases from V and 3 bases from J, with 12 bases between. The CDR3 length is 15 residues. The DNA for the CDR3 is TGCGCCAGCAGCCAAGATCGAGGGATCTACTACGAGCAGTACTTC. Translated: CASSQDRGIYYEQYF.

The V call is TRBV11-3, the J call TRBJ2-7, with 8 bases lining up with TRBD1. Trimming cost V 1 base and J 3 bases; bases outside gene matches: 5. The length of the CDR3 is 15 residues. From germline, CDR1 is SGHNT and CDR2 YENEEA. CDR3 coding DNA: TGTGCCAGCAGCTTAGCCGGGACAGGCGACTACGAGCAGTACTTC. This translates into CASSLAGTGDYEQYF.

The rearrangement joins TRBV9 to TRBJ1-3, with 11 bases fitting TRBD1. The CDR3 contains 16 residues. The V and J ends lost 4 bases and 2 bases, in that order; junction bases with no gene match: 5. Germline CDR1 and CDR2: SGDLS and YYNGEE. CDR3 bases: TGTGCCAGCAGCAAGGACAGGGGGCTTACTGGAAACACCATATATTTT. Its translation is CASSKDRGLTGNTIYF.

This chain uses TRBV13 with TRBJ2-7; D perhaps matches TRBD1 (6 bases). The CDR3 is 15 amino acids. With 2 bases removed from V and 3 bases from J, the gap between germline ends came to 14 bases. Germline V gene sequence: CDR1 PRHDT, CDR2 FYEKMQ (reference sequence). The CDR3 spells CASSLRGTFRYEQYF. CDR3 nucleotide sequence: TGTGCCAGCAGCTTACGAGGGACATTTCGCTACGAGCAGTACTTC. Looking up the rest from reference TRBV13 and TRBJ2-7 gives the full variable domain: AAGVIQSPRHLIKEKRETATLKCYPIPRHDTVYWYQQGPGQDPQFLISFYEKMQSDKGSIPDRFSAQQFSDYHSELNMSSLELGDSALYFCASSLRGTFRYEQYFGPGTRLTVT.

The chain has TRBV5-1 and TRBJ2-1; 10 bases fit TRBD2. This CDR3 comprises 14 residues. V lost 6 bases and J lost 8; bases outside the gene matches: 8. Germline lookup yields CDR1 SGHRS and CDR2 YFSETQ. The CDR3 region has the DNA TGCGCCAGCAATTCCCTAGCGGGGGCCGATGAGCAGTTCTTC. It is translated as CASNSLAGADEQFF.